These 22 T cell receptor beta chains were all obtained from the same sample, sequenced in a study of early T cells in non-severe SARS-CoV-2 infection. TCRdb used MiXCR to reprocess the 5' RACE reads, holding one entry per CDR3 protein. The sample lists about 61,000 distinct CDR3 sequences, around 12% occurring once. The starting material was whole blood, obtained at baseline. The receptors shown here come from an adult who was a healthcare worker with PCR-confirmed SARS-CoV-2 infection or an uninfected control (not recorded which). The donor label of this sample is uncertain.

The chain uses TRBV5-1 and TRBJ1-1, with D uncertain. Germline V gene lookup returns CDR1 SGHRS and CDR2 YFSETQ. The V end lost 0 bases, the J end lost 0 bases, and 9 bases lay between the germline ends. This CDR3 is 15 amino acids long. In DNA, the CDR3 is TGCGCCAGCAGCTTGGTTTCTGGGGTGAACACTGAAGCTTTCTTT. It yields the protein CASSLVSGVNTEAFF. The whole variable domain, filled in from reference TRBV5-1 and TRBJ1-1, reads KAGVTQTPRYLIKTRGQQVTLSCSPISGHRSVSWYQQTPGQGLQFLFEYFSETQRNKGNFPGRFSGRQFSNSRSEMNVSTLELGDSALYLCASSLVSGVNTEAFFGQGTRLTVV.

This rearrangement joins TRBV29-1 to TRBJ2-4; a possible D gene is TRBD1 (5 bases). Germline CDR1 and CDR2: SQVTM and ANQGSEA. CDR3 size: 14 residues. V was trimmed by 4 bases and J by 4 bases, leaving 14 bases between them. In DNA, the CDR3 is TGCAGCGTTGTCCCCCAGGGTCCGAAAAACATTCAGTACTTC. Its protein product is CSVVPQGPKNIQYF.

The chain has TRBV19 and TRBJ2-1; 7 nucleotides align to TRBD1. The V segment lost 3 bases and the J segment 6 bases; nucleotides outside the gene matches: 8. CDR3 length: 15 amino acids. Germline V gene data show CDR1 as LNHDA and CDR2 as SQIVND (reference sequence). The CDR3 DNA sequence: TGTGCCAGTAGTATGCCGGACAGGCAATTCAATGAGCAGTTCTTC. It yields the protein CASSMPDRQFNEQFF.

The J gene is TRBJ1-1, the V gene TRBV5-1; no clear D gene. The length of the CDR3 is 15 residues. CDR1 and CDR2 (germline): SGHRS, YFSETQ. Trimming stripped 0 bases from V and 6 bases from J, with 15 bases between. For the CDR3, the DNA is TGCGCCAGCAGCTTGGCCATTTTGGAAAGAGCTGAAGCTTTCTTT. Encoded protein: CASSLAILERAEAFF.

This chain uses TRBV20-1 with TRBJ2-2; 8 bases line up with TRBD2. Germline CDR1 reads DFQATT; CDR2 reads SNEGSKA (reference sequence). The CDR3 consists of 15 residues. Trimming cost V 0 bases and J 4 bases; bases outside gene matches: 4. Here the CDR3 DNA reads TGCAGTGCTAGAGACCTAGCGGGCCCCACCGGGGAGCTGTTTTTT. Amino acid sequence: CSARDLAGPTGELFF.

The J gene is TRBJ2-3, the V gene TRBV6-6, with unresolved D. V lost 3 bases, J lost 2 bases, and 12 bases lay in between. Germline V gene lookup returns CDR1 MNHNY and CDR2 SVGAGI (reference sequence). This CDR3 comprises 15 residues. CDR3 loop: CASSYKDLNTDTQYF. In DNA form, the CDR3 reads TGTGCCAGCAGTTATAAAGACTTAAACACAGATACGCAGTATTTT.

V usage is TRBV12-3 or TRBV12-4 and J usage is TRBJ2-1; D remains ambiguous. Deletions cut 6 bases from V and 0 bases from J, with 9 bases between. The CDR3 sequence is 14 residues long. The CDR3 here is CASSLVSSYNEQFF. CDR3 nucleotide sequence: TGTGCCAGCAGCCTCGTAAGCTCCTACAATGAGCAGTTCTTC.

This chain connects TRBV11-2 to TRBJ2-2; 8 bases agree with TRBD1. Germline V CDR1 and CDR2: SGHAT, FQNNGV. The V and J ends lost 3 bases and 3 bases, in that order; junction bases with no gene match: 18. The CDR3 loop spans 20 amino acids. The CDR3 DNA reads as TGTGCCAGCAGCTTTGCGGGACAGGCGGCTCTTTTTACGGACACCGGGGAGCTGTTTTTT. Translation: CASSFAGQAALFTDTGELFF. Complete variable domain (other parts from reference TRBV11-2 and TRBJ2-2): EAGVAQSPRYKIIEKRQSVAFWCNPISGHATLYWYQQILGQGPKLLIQFQNNGVVDDSQLPKDRFSAERLKGVDSTLKIQPAKLEDSAVYLCASSFAGQAALFTDTGELFFGEGSRLTVL.

This clonotype was counted at least ten times. The V call is TRBV5-6, the J call TRBJ2-7; 9 bases match TRBD2. There are 16 residues in the CDR3. The germline V gene has CDR1 SGHDT and CDR2 YYEEEE. The V and J ends lost 4 bases and 2 bases, in that order; junction bases with no gene match: 10. The CDR3 coding sequence is TGTGCCAGCAGCGTACTTAGCGGGGGCCCAACCTACGAGCAGTACGTC. Encoded protein: CASSVLSGGPTYEQYV.

The chain carries TRBV24-1 and TRBJ1-1, with D unclear. This CDR3 region has 12 residues. The V end lost 4 bases, the J end lost 7 bases, and 9 bases lay between the germline ends. In germline, CDR1 is KGHDR, CDR2 SFDVKD. CDR3 loop: CATSEFKNEAFF. The CDR3, as DNA: TGTGCCACCAGTGAATTCAAAAATGAAGCTTTCTTT.

This clonotype was counted ten times or more. The rearrangement links TRBV28 to TRBJ1-5; D gene ambiguous. This CDR3 contains 12 residues. Trimming removed 7 bases from V and 0 bases from J, with 4 bases in between. Germline CDR1 and CDR2: MDHEN and SYDVKM. The CDR3 bases are TGTGCCAGCAAGGTTAGCAATCAGCCCCAGCATTTT. Its protein is CASKVSNQPQHF.

The chain has TRBV6-2 or TRBV6-3 and TRBJ2-7; D remains ambiguous. The ends were cut back, 0 bases at V and 3 bases at J, with 3 bases in the middle. Looked up from germline, CDR1 is MNHEY and CDR2 is SVGEGT. The CDR3 length is 12 residues. The CDR3 DNA reads TGTGCCAGCAGTTACTCCGACTACGAGCAGTACGTC. Translation gives CASSYSDYEQYV.

Only a few counts were recorded for this clonotype. V and J are TRBV7-9 and TRBJ2-1, with TRBD1 as a possible D gene (6 bases). The CDR3 contains 13 residues. Germline loops: CDR1 SEHNR, CDR2 FQNEAQ (reference sequence). The V gene lost 10 bases and the J gene lost 2 bases, with 12 bases spanning the gap. CDR3 DNA sequence: TGTGCCACCTGGGACATAGCCTACAATGAGCAGTTCTTC. It encodes CATWDIAYNEQFF. Supplemented by reference TRBV7-9 and TRBJ2-1, the full variable domain reads DTGVSQNPRHKITKRGQNVTFRCDPISEHNRLYWYRQTLGQGPEFLTYFQNEAQLEKSRLLSDRFSAERPKGSFSTLEIQRTEQGDSAMYLCATWDIAYNEQFFGPGTRLTVL.

This clonotype is medium-sized by share. A read error may account for a junction end that differs from germline. The rearrangement uses TRBV19 and TRBJ2-6; D remains ambiguous. This CDR3 is 15 amino acids long. The V gene's germline CDR1 is LNHDA and CDR2 SQIVND (reference sequence). This chain's CDR3 is CASSVDGSGANVLTF. CDR3 bases: TGTGCCAGTAGTGTAGACGGTTCTGGGGCCAACGTCCTGACTTTC.

Ten or more counts support this clonotype. The chain employs TRBV6-6 and TRBJ1-2; D might be TRBD1 (6 bases). The CDR3 runs to 15 residues. Trimming removed 10 bases at V and 1 base at J, with 19 bases between. Germline V CDR1 and CDR2: MNHNY, SVGAGI (reference sequence). The CDR3 coding sequence is TGTGCCAACAAAGACAACAGGGTTGGTAACTATGGCTACACCTTC. This gives the protein CANKDNRVGNYGYTF.

This clonotype was observed once. DNA of the CDR3: TGTGCCAGCAGGGACAGGGCAACTCTCACAGATACGCAGTATTTT. Its protein is CASRDRATLTDTQYF. The chain has TRBV27 and TRBJ2-3, with TRBD1 matching 8 bases. The trim removed 6 bases at V and 2 bases at J, leaving 7 bases unmatched. The CDR3 has 15 residues. CDR1 is MNHEY, CDR2 SMNVEV, per germline (reference sequence).

This clonotype has more than one count but fewer than ten. The gene calls are TRBV6-5 and TRBJ1-2, with 9 nucleotides matching TRBD1. The V gene end was trimmed by 2 bases and the J gene end by 4 bases; junction bases not matched to a gene: 11. CDR3 length: 17 residues. Germline V gene sequence: CDR1 MNHEY, CDR2 SVGAGI. The chain's CDR3 is CASSYAGTGKASYGYTF. The CDR3, as DNA: TGTGCCAGCAGTTACGCCGGGACAGGGAAGGCCAGCTATGGCTACACCTTC.

This clonotype was counted between two and nine times. V and J are TRBV7-8 and TRBJ2-1; 11 nucleotides align to TRBD1. Trimming took 5 bases from V and 5 from J; bases not matched to a gene: 8. The germline gives CDR1 SGHVS, CDR2 FQNEAQ. This CDR3 comprises 16 residues. The CDR3, as DNA: TGTGCCAGCAGCCTCGGACAGGGGGCGGGCCACAATGAGCAGTTCTTC. It yields the protein CASSLGQGAGHNEQFF.

This clonotype was detected only a few times. The V call is TRBV12-3 or TRBV12-4, the J call TRBJ2-2; 9 bases map to TRBD2. After removal of 5 bases from V and 4 bases from J, the junction contained 2 bases not matched to a gene. The CDR3 is made up of 14 amino acids. This CDR3 is CASSRGGATGELFF. For the CDR3, the DNA is TGTGCCAGCAGTCGCGGGGGGGCCACCGGGGAGCTGTTTTTT.

The rearrangement uses TRBV5-1 and TRBJ2-5, with a tentative D call TRBD1 (5 bases). Germline V gene data show CDR1 as SGHRS and CDR2 as YFSETQ. The CDR3 is 16 amino acids. V gave up 5 bases and J gave up 2 bases, with 19 bases separating them. CDR3 loop: CASRAIFRVRQETQYF. The CDR3 DNA reads TGCGCCAGCAGAGCCATATTCAGGGTCCGACAAGAGACCCAGTACTTC.

This clonotype was counted at least ten times. The genes are TRBV24-1 and TRBJ2-1, with TRBD2 identical over 15 bases. Germline V lookup: CDR1 KGHDR, CDR2 SFDVKD. CDR3 size: 17 residues. V shed 2 bases and J 9 bases; nucleotides not matched to a gene: 7. The CDR3 here is CATSDSPGLAGGGEQFF. The CDR3 bases are TGTGCCACCAGTGATTCACCGGGACTAGCGGGGGGTGGTGAGCAGTTCTTC.

This sequence joins TRBV18 and TRBJ2-1; D is possibly TRBD1 or TRBD2 (5 bases each). V gave up 3 bases and J gave up 8 bases, with 11 bases separating them. The CDR3 consists of 13 residues. CDR1 and CDR2 from the germline V gene are KGHSH and LQKENI. The DNA of the CDR3 is TGTGCCAGCTCACCTAACCAGGGAGATGAGCAGTTCTTC. This codes for CASSPNQGDEQFF.